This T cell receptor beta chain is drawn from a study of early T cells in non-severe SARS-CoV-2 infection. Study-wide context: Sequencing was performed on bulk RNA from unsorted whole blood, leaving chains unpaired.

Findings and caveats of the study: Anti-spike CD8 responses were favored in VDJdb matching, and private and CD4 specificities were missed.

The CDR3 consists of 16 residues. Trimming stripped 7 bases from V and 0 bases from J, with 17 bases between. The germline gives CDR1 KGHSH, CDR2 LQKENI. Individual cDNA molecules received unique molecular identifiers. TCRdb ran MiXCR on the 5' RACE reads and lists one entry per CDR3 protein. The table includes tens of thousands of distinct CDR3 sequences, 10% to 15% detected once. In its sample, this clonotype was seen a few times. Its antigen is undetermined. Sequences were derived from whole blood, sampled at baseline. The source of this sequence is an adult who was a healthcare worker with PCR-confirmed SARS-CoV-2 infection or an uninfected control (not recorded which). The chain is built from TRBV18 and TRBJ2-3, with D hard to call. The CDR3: CASLSDTERSTDTQYF. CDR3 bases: TGTGCCAGCTTAAGCGACACGGAACGTAGCACAGATACGCAGTATTTT.